This T cell receptor beta chain derives from a study of CD4 and CD8 cells across lung adenocarcinoma regions. Germline V gene data show CDR1 as MNHEY and CDR2 as SMNVEV (reference sequence). The ends lost 3 bases at V and 1 base at J; junction bases unmatched: 0. This CDR3 has 14 residues. The patients had localized lung adenocarcinoma, a non-small cell subtype. TCRdb redid the calling of the PCR reads with MiXCR, one entry per CDR3 protein. Among 24,000 or so distinct CDR3 sequences, around 50% were seen once, and the ten largest hold around 21%. Many counts were recorded for this clonotype. What was sequenced was CD4+ T cells from the center of a lung tumor. The chain has TRBV27 and TRBJ1-1; TRBD1 agrees at 9 bases. The TCR comes from a male donor with lung adenocarcinoma. The CD4 and CD8 labels of this study may be unreliable. The CDR3 DNA reads as TGTGCCAGCAGTTTGACAGGGGGGAACACTGAAGCTTTCTTT. Translating gives CASSLTGGNTEAFF.